This is a list of T cell receptor beta chains from one sample in a study of cytomegalovirus exposure and HLA in healthy donors. Repertoires were generated with immunoSEQ multiplex PCR, while TCRdb's copy carries only in-frame clones and drops some. This sample yields about 120,000 clones, of which over 75% are seen a single time; about 6.9% belongs to the top ten. The sample consisted of PBMCs. Receptor source: a woman aged 18 to 35 in good health and CMV-seropositive. CDR3s include the opening cysteine and the closing phenylalanine or tryptophan. A D gene is named only where the DNA matches it firmly. Where a row states a size, it is once, few, many or the class of an expanded clone; other rows omit it.

NA,TRBJ1-2,TRBV30,NA,CAWSSAGSYYGYTF,TGTGCCTGGAGTTCAGCAGGGTCGTACTATGGCTACACCTTC
once,TRBJ2-5,TRBV4-2,TRBD2,CASSPSASGGEYQETQYF,TGTGCCAGCAGCCCCTCGGCTAGCGGGGGGGAGTACCAAGAGACCCAGTACTTC
once,TRBJ1-2,TRBV25-1,NA,CASSNRAGYGYTF,TGTGCCAGCAGTAACAGGGCTGGCTATGGCTACACCTTC
NA,TRBJ1-4,TRBV19,NA,CASSMAIGVNEKLFF,TGTGCCAGTAGTATGGCCATCGGGGTTAATGAAAAACTGTTTTTT
NA,TRBJ2-1,TRBV2,TRBD2,CASSARLASGYNEQFF,TGTGCCAGCAGTGCTAGGCTTGCTAGCGGTTACAATGAGCAGTTCTTC
NA,TRBJ2-7,TRBV7-2,TRBD1,CASSLATGQGYEQYF,TGTGCCAGCAGCTTAGCGACGGGACAGGGTTACGAGCAGTACTTC
NA,TRBJ1-5,TRBV19,TRBD1,CASSIDRTGFGSNQPQHF,TGTGCCAGTAGTATAGACAGGACAGGTTTTGGTAGCAATCAGCCCCAGCATTTT
NA,TRBJ1-2,TRBV10-3,NA,CAIRNPGKGGINYGYTF,TGTGCCATCAGGAACCCGGGAAAAGGGGGTATTAACTATGGCTACACCTTC
NA,TRBJ1-3,TRBV18,TRBD1,CASSTDRVNTIYF,TGTGCCAGCTCAACGGACAGGGTAAACACCATATATTTT
NA,TRBJ1-5,TRBV18,NA,CASSPPGASSNQPQHF,TGTGCCAGCTCACCACCGGGGGCGTCGAGCAATCAGCCCCAGCATTTT
NA,TRBJ2-2,TRBV11-2,NA,CASRVGSWRSNTGELFF,TGTGCCAGCAGAGTAGGGTCCTGGAGGTCGAACACCGGGGAGCTGTTTTTT
NA,TRBJ2-7,TRBV4-1,NA,CASSQGSSYEQYF,TGCGCCAGCAGCCAAGGGAGTTCCTACGAGCAGTACTTC
NA,TRBJ1-4,TRBV10-3,NA,CAIATSVNEKLFF,TGTGCCATAGCAACGTCGGTTAATGAAAAACTGTTTTTT
NA,TRBJ2-3,TRBV18,TRBD1,CASSSQGQASTDTQYF,TGTGCCAGCTCATCACAGGGACAGGCTAGCACAGATACGCAGTATTTT
once,TRBJ2-5,TRBV5-6,TRBD2,CASSLKPQRGTQETQYF,TGTGCCAGCAGCTTGAAGCCCCAGCGGGGGACCCAAGAGACCCAGTACTTC
NA,TRBJ2-7,TRBV7-2,NA,CASSSAGQSSYEQYF,TGTGCCAGCAGCTCCGCGGGACAGTCCTCCTACGAGCAGTACTTC